This T cell receptor beta chain derives from a study of cytomegalovirus exposure and HLA in healthy donors. Overall study results and limits: The listing of 150 or so TCR beta chains classed them as cytomegalovirus-associated. Published work reported that the classifier diagnosed cytomegalovirus status with high specificity and sensitivity.

The ends lost 6 bases at V and 7 bases at J; junction bases unmatched: 13. Germline V gives CDR1 SQVTM, CDR2 ANQGSEA. This CDR3 region has 15 residues. The donors belonged to the approximately 120-subject validation cohort, separate from the approximately 700-subject first cohort. Turning to this clone: What it binds is unknown.

Libraries were prepared by immunoSEQ multiplex PCR; TCRdb keeps only in-frame clonotypes and omits some of them. This repertoire shows approximately 160,000 clones, approximately 96% found once; its top ten account for more than 0.7%. The chain has TRBV29-1 and TRBJ2-1; 9 bases match TRBD1. The clonotype originates from a woman aged 18-35 years in good health and CMV-seronegative. The sequencing input was PBMCs. CDR3 in amino acids: CSVYIPGQGTNEQFF. The CDR3 nucleotides read TGCAGCGTCTATATCCCGGGACAGGGCACAAATGAGCAGTTCTTC.